This TCR beta chain came from a study of beta chain features in type 1 diabetes. This clone has just a few counts. Antigen: not known. Study results and limitations: A closer apparent resemblance between naive, central memory and Treg TCRB repertoires was seen in patients than in healthy donors.

Reverse transcribing all isolated RNA meant expressed TCRB transcripts were sequenced. Sequenced by immunoSEQ multiplex PCR; TCRdb stores in-frame clones only, minus some. The sample shows 300,000 to 400,000 clones, around 8% of them seen only once. The sequenced material came from central memory CD4+ T cells from blood. The sequence was collected from a woman between 18 and 30 years old in good health.

The CDR3 DNA follows: TGTGCCAGCTCTCTAGGGCACGAGCAGTACTTC. This translates into CASSLGHEQYF. The chain links TRBV5-6 to TRBJ2-7; D remains ambiguous. V dropped 7 bases and J dropped 5 bases, with 10 bases sitting between them. The CDR3 loop spans 11 amino acids. Germline CDR1 is SGHDT and CDR2 is YYEEEE.